One sample yielded the 20 T cell receptor beta chains listed below, sequenced in a study of metastatic and nonmetastatic thyroid tumors. Every patient underwent thyroid surgery untreated. TCRdb re-clonotyped the PCR reads through MiXCR. The sample lists several thousand clones, around a fifth occurring once. The sample was adjacent normal tissue. All receptors derive from a female donor with papillary thyroid cancer or a benign thyroid nodule (not recorded which). Some clones in this sample may be carry-over from other donors' samples.

The table lists this clone with many counts. This chain joins TRBV19 and TRBJ1-3, with D unclear. Germline-derived CDR1 and CDR2 are LNHDA and SQIVND (reference sequence). V dropped 6 bases and J dropped 0 bases, with 6 bases sitting between them. The CDR3 has 13 amino acids. The DNA of the CDR3 is TGTGCCAGTAGAAAGAGCTCTGGAAACACCATATATTTT. Protein product: CASRKSSGNTIYF.

As for this clone: One junction end does not reproduce the germline sequence, and a read error may be involved. This sequence joins TRBV14 and TRBJ1-4; D not certain. CDR1 SGHDN and CDR2 FVKESK come from the germline V gene. The CDR3 covers 16 residues. In DNA form, the CDR3 reads TGTGCCAGCGGCTCAATAAGCGGCGGGCGTAATGAAAACCTGTTTTTT. Its protein product is CASGSISGGRNENLFF.

Turning to this clone: One end of the junction does not line up with germline, which may come from a read error. The chain joins TRBV7-2 to TRBJ2-7; D tentatively reads TRBD1 or TRBD2 (5 bases each). The length of the CDR3 is 14 residues. Germline assignment: CDR1 SGHTA and CDR2 FQGNSA. The CDR3 reads CANSLGTVAYEQYF. CDR3 nucleotides: TGTGCCAACAGCTTAGGGACGGTCGCCTACGAGCAGTACTTC.

Ten or more counts support this clone. A much larger clone differs from this one at a single base, so this may be a read error. V is TRBV4-1 and J is TRBJ2-2; D could derive from TRBD1 or TRBD2 (5 bases each). The CDR3 runs 18 residues. Per germline, CDR1 MGHRA and CDR2 YSYEKL. The CDR3 loop reads CASSQVGTGGPSTGELSF. The CDR3 DNA follows: TGCGCCAGCAGCCAAGTTGGTACAGGAGGCCCGAGCACCGGGGAGCTGTCTTTT.

This clone rates as medium-sized. The chain carries TRBV11-2 and TRBJ2-1; no definite D call. V lost 5 bases and J lost 0, with 8 bases in between. There are 14 residues in the CDR3. Germline assignment: CDR1 SGHAT and CDR2 FQNNGV. The CDR3 loop reads CASSPPASYNEQFF. Here the CDR3 DNA reads TGTGCCAGCAGCCCCCCGGCCTCCTACAATGAGCAGTTCTTC.

This clone was seen a few times. V is TRBV19 and J is TRBJ2-7; 7 bases fit TRBD1. The ends lost 1 base at V and 0 bases at J; junction bases unmatched: 0. Germline V gene data show CDR1 as LNHDA and CDR2 as SQIVND (reference sequence). This CDR3 has 14 amino acids. Here the CDR3 DNA reads TGTGCCAGTAGTATAGGGACAGGCTCCTACGAGCAGTACTTC. Translating gives CASSIGTGSYEQYF.

Only a few counts were recorded for this clone. The rearrangement links TRBV6-1 to TRBJ1-1, with 9 bases that match TRBD1. Trimming at V came to 6 bases and at J to 3 bases, leaving 5 bases not matched to a gene. The CDR3 totals 14 residues. Germline CDR1 reads MNHNS; CDR2 reads SASEGT. CDR3: CASSSQGADTEAFF. The CDR3 DNA reads TGTGCCAGCAGCTCACAGGGGGCTGACACTGAAGCTTTCTTT.

Judged by abundance, this clone is medium-sized. The gene calls are TRBV4-1 and TRBJ1-2, with 9 bases aligning to TRBD1. Unmatched junction bases numbered 19, after V lost 2 bases and J lost 6 bases. CDR3 length: 19 residues. Per germline, CDR1 MGHRA and CDR2 YSYEKL. CDR3 amino acids: CASSQYWWFWDRAGDGYTF. CDR3 DNA sequence: TGCGCCAGCAGCCAATACTGGTGGTTTTGGGACAGGGCGGGGGATGGCTACACCTTC.

By share, this clone counts as medium-sized. This rearrangement joins TRBV5-1 to TRBJ1-1; 12 nucleotides line up with TRBD1. This CDR3 region has 18 residues. The trim removed 3 bases at V and 5 bases at J, leaving 14 bases unmatched. Germline CDR1 and CDR2: SGHRS and YFSETQ. CDR3 loop: CASSWKPWDRGLWTEAFF. The CDR3 bases are TGCGCCAGCAGCTGGAAGCCCTGGGACAGGGGGCTTTGGACTGAAGCTTTCTTT. Full variable domain (missing parts from reference TRBV5-1 and TRBJ1-1): KAGVTQTPRYLIKTRGQQVTLSCSPISGHRSVSWYQQTPGQGLQFLFEYFSETQRNKGNFPGRFSGRQFSNSRSEMNVSTLELGDSALYLCASSWKPWDRGLWTEAFFGQGTRLTVV.

The chain uses TRBV7-9 and TRBJ1-2; possible D gene TRBD1, 5 bases. V dropped 3 bases and J dropped 3 bases, with 8 bases sitting between them. CDR3 length equals 13 residues. Germline values: CDR1 SEHNR, CDR2 FQNEAQ (reference sequence). The chain's CDR3 is CASSLGVDYGYTF. The CDR3 nucleotides read TGTGCCAGCAGCTTGGGGGTGGACTATGGCTACACCTTC. Complete variable domain (other parts from reference TRBV7-9 and TRBJ1-2): DTGVSQNPRHKITKRGQNVTFRCDPISEHNRLYWYRQTLGQGPEFLTYFQNEAQLEKSRLLSDRFSAERPKGSFSTLEIQRTEQGDSAMYLCASSLGVDYGYTFGSGTRLTVV.

In this sample, this clone is medium-sized (0.01 to 0.1%). The genes are TRBV12-3 or TRBV12-4 and TRBJ2-3; D unclear. The CDR3 loop spans 15 amino acids. The germline V and J ends were trimmed by 5 bases and 2 bases, with 14 bases remaining between them. The DNA of the CDR3 is TGTGCCAGCAGTCGACCCCCGTACGACACAGATACGCAGTATTTT. It translates to CASSRPPYDTDTQYF.

The J gene is TRBJ2-3, the V gene TRBV20-1; TRBD2 matches at 8 bases. The CDR3 sequence is 14 residues long. Germline V gene lookup returns CDR1 DFQATT and CDR2 SNEGSKA (reference sequence). After removal of 6 bases from V and 0 bases from J, the junction contained 5 bases not matched to a gene. The CDR3 nucleotides are TGCAGTGCAAAAGCGGGGGTGAGCACAGATACGCAGTATTTT. It translates to CSAKAGVSTDTQYF.

CDR3 DNA: TGTGCCAGCTCGTCTACAACTAATGAAAAACTGTTTTTT. It codes for CASSSTTNEKLFF. V is TRBV2 and J is TRBJ1-4; D remains unclear. Germline V lookup: CDR1 SNHLY, CDR2 FYNNEI. V shed 8 bases and J shed 0 bases, with 7 bases lying between them. The CDR3 loop spans 13 amino acids.

This clone rates as medium-sized. This chain joins TRBV5-1 and TRBJ1-6; D is possibly TRBD1 (6 bases). V was trimmed by 0 bases and J by 9 bases, leaving 10 bases between them. This CDR3 is 14 amino acids long. Germline V lookup: CDR1 SGHRS, CDR2 YFSETQ. The CDR3 bases are TGCGCCAGCAGCTTGGACAGGGAGGCTTCACCCCTCCACTTT. It is translated as CASSLDREASPLHF.

This clone was observed a few times. The J gene is TRBJ2-7, the V gene TRBV7-3, with TRBD2 matching 7 bases. CDR1 and CDR2 (germline): SGHTA, FQGTGA. The CDR3 spans 12 residues. V lost 4 bases and J lost 7; bases outside the gene matches: 4. CDR3 sequence reads: CASSWEGGEQYF. The CDR3, as DNA: TGTGCCAGCAGCTGGGAGGGTGGTGAGCAGTACTTC.

In this sample, this clone turned up a few times. Likely a read error: the CDR3 ends without its conserved phenylalanine or tryptophan. The chain joins TRBV6-1 to TRBJ2-7; 7 bases are a match to TRBD2. This CDR3 spans 12 amino acids. CDR1 and CDR2 from the germline V gene are MNHNS and SASEGT. The J segment lost 7 bases and the V segment lost 6 bases, leaving 6 bases of the junction unmatched. CDR3 nucleotides: TGTGCCAGCAGCCGGGGGGAGGGGGAGCAGTACCTC. As protein: CASSRGEGEQYL.

This clone is medium-sized (0.01 to 0.1%) in the sample. This chain connects TRBV28 to TRBJ1-1, with unresolved D. CDR3 length: 13 amino acids. CDR1 and CDR2 from the germline V gene are MDHEN and SYDVKM. V lost 2 bases to trimming and J lost 11 bases, with 15 bases between them. CDR3 amino acids: CASSLTRIGYAFF. The CDR3 DNA reads TGTGCCAGCAGTTTAACTCGAATCGGTTACGCTTTCTTT.

This clone has at least ten counts. This CDR3 is also generated by other DNA sequences in the sample. The rearrangement links TRBV9 to TRBJ1-2; D uncertain. V lost 4 bases to trimming and J lost 4 bases, with 14 bases between them. CDR3 length: 14 residues. The germline V gene encodes CDR1 SGDLS and CDR2 YYNGEE. CDR3 DNA sequence: TGTGCCAGCAGCCTACCCGGCGTTTCCTATGGCTACACCTTC. Translating it yields CASSLPGVSYGYTF.

This clone is classed as medium-sized (0.01 to 0.1%). The CDR3 DNA follows: TGTGCCAGCAGTGAAGAGCCTAGCGGGGCCTACGAGCAGTACTTC. Amino acid sequence: CASSEEPSGAYEQYF. This chain joins TRBV6-1 and TRBJ2-7; 9 bases are shared with TRBD2. Germline CDR1 MNHNS, CDR2 SASEGT. CDR3 length: 15 amino acids. The V segment lost 1 base and the J segment 2 bases; nucleotides outside the gene matches: 3.

There are many counts of this clone. The chain combines TRBV3-1 with TRBJ2-3, with TRBD2 matching 14 bases. CDR1 and CDR2 from the germline V gene are LGHDT and YNNKEL (reference sequence). Unmatched junction bases numbered 7, after V lost 4 bases and J lost 4 bases. The CDR3 has 17 amino acids. The CDR3 DNA is TGTGCCAGCAGCCGCCGACCGGGACTAGCGGGGGCAGATACGCAGTATTTT. It encodes CASSRRPGLAGADTQYF.